This is a list of T cell receptor beta chains from one sample in a study of blood T cells in healthy people across ages. MiXCR was run by TCRdb on the 5' RACE reads, yielding one entry per CDR3 protein. Among about a million distinct CDR3 sequences listed, around 48% were seen once. Sample: blood. The origin of the receptors is a man younger than 40 in good health. Each CDR3 is given with its conserved first and last residue. The D gene is left open where the match is weak. Clone size is given for some rows only: seen once, a few or many times, or a class if the clone is expanded.

D gene	clone size	J gene	V gene	CDR3 DNA	CDR3 protein
.	.	TRBJ1-4	TRBV5-1	TGCGCCAGCAGGGACAACCCTAATGAAAAACTGTTTTTT	CASRDNPNEKLFF
.	.	TRBJ2-7	TRBV5-5	TGTGCCAGCAGCTTGAGGGGGGTGGCCGAGCAGTACTTC	CASSLRGVAEQYF
TRBD1	.	TRBJ1-1	TRBV4-1	TGCGCCAGCAGCCAAGAACCCCGGGACAGGGGCAATCCTTTCTTT	CASSQEPRDRGNPFF
.	.	TRBJ1-5	TRBV21-1	TGTGCCAGCAGACACCGGGACAAAGACCATCAGCCCCAGCATTTT	CASRHRDKDHQPQHF
.	.	TRBJ2-2	TRBV4-2	TGTGCCAGCAGCCAAGTCGCGGGGACGAACACCGGGGAGCTGTTTTTT	CASSQVAGTNTGELFF
.	.	TRBJ2-1	TRBV20-1	TGCAGTACAATACCGGAGGACTCTTACAATGAGCAGTTCTTC	CSTIPEDSYNEQFF
TRBD2	.	TRBJ2-7	TRBV3-1	TGTGCCAGCAGCCGCCAGTCGGCGGGGGGGAGCTACGAGCAGTACTTC	CASSRQSAGGSYEQYF
TRBD1	few	TRBJ1-6	TRBV27	TGTGCCAGCAGTGCCCAGACAGGGGGCTCTTCACCCCTCCACTTT	CASSAQTGGSSPLHF
.	.	TRBJ2-1	TRBV12-3/TRBV12-4	TGTGCCAGCGGCGGGACTGAGTACAATGAGCAGTTCTTC	CASGGTEYNEQFF
TRBD2	.	TRBJ2-3	TRBV5-1	TGCGCCAGCAGCTTGGATTCCGGTACTAGCGGGAGGAACGACGCAGAGACGCAGTATTTT	CASSLDSGTSGRNDAETQYF
.	few	TRBJ2-7	TRBV5-5	TGTGCCAGCAGCTTGGGCCCTTCCCTCTACGAGCAGTACTTC	CASSLGPSLYEQYF
.	.	TRBJ2-1	TRBV7-2	TGTGCCAGCAGCAAAGCCGGGACGGCTTCCTACAATGAGCAGTTCTTC	CASSKAGTASYNEQFF
.	few	TRBJ2-4	TRBV13	TGTGCCAGCAGTCGTAGACAGGAGCAGTACTTC	CASSRRQEQYF
TRBD2	.	TRBJ2-1	TRBV20-1	TGCAGTGCTAGATCTCGGACTAGTGGGTTCGGTGAGCAGTTCTTC	CSARSRTSGFGEQFF
TRBD1	.	TRBJ2-7	TRBV10-3	TGTGCCATCAGGGGACAGGGGCCACACTACGAGCAGTACTTC	CAIRGQGPHYEQYF
.	.	TRBJ2-1	TRBV12-5	TGTGCTAGTGGTTTTGGGGGGACGTACAATGAGCAGTTCTTC	CASGFGGTYNEQFF
.	.	TRBJ1-1	TRBV20-1	TGCAGTGCTAGAGACGCGGGGGGGGTTAATGAAGCTTTCTTT	CSARDAGGVNEAFF
.	once	TRBJ2-6	TRBV6-6	TGTGCCAGCACCCCGACAGACTCTGGGGCCAACGTCCTGACTTTC	CASTPTDSGANVLTF
.	.	TRBJ1-2	TRBV27	TGTGCCAGCAGATACACGATTAACTATGGCTACACCTTC	CASRYTINYGYTF
.	.	TRBJ1-5	TRBV29-1	TGCAGCGTTTGTGAAGGGAGTAGCAATCAGCCCCAGCATTTT	CSVCEGSSNQPQHF
.	.	TRBJ2-1	TRBV2	TGTGCCAGCAGTGAGTTGGTCGCCAATGAGCAGTTCTTC	CASSELVANEQFF
TRBD2	.	TRBJ2-3	TRBV6-2/TRBV6-3	TGTGCCAGCACGACTAGCGGGGGCACAGATACGCAGTATTTT	CASTTSGGTDTQYF
.	many	TRBJ2-7	TRBV3-1	TGTGCCAGCAGCCAAGAGGGGGTGCGATACGAGCAGTACTTC	CASSQEGVRYEQYF
.	few	TRBJ1-2	TRBV5-1	TGCGCCAGCAGCTTGGGTACCCAGGAGGGTTTCTATGGCTACACCTTC	CASSLGTQEGFYGYTF
.	.	TRBJ2-2	TRBV20-1	TGCAGTGCTAGAGAACGTCAGGGGTCCGGGGAGCTGTTTTTT	CSARERQGSGELFF
TRBD1	.	TRBJ2-7	TRBV29-1	TGCAGCGTCCTAATACCGGGACAGGGACCCTACGAGCAGTACTTC	CSVLIPGQGPYEQYF
TRBD1	few	TRBJ2-7	TRBV7-2	TGTGCCAGCAGCCATGGACAGGGGAGCAACGAGCAGTACTTC	CASSHGQGSNEQYF
TRBD1	.	TRBJ2-7	TRBV6-2/TRBV6-3	TGTGCCAGCAGTTTCCCCCGGGACAGGGTAAACTACGAGCAGTACTTC	CASSFPRDRVNYEQYF
TRBD1	.	TRBJ1-1	TRBV12-3/TRBV12-4	TGTGCCAGCATTAGGGACAGTAGGAACCCTGAAGCTTTCTTT	CASIRDSRNPEAFF
.	few	TRBJ2-5	TRBV5-4	TGTGCCAGCAGCTCTACAGGGTCAGAGACCCAGTACTTC	CASSSTGSETQYF
.	.	TRBJ2-3	TRBV20-1	TGCAGTGCTCCCCATCACAACACAGATACGCAGTATTTT	CSAPHHNTDTQYF
.	.	TRBJ2-2	TRBV5-1	TGCGCCAGCGGGGAGTCACGGATCAACACCGGGGAGCTGTTTTTT	CASGESRINTGELFF
.	.	TRBJ2-5	TRBV18	TGTGCCAGCTCACCAAGTCCGGAAGAGACCCAGTACTTC	CASSPSPEETQYF
TRBD1	few	TRBJ2-5	TRBV18	TGTGCCAGCTCACCACCGGACAGGGTAGCAGAGACCCAGTACTTC	CASSPPDRVAETQYF
.	few	TRBJ1-6	TRBV28	TGTGCCAGCAGTTCAGCCGTGGGCCATCGAAATTCACCCCTCCACTTT	CASSSAVGHRNSPLHF
.	once	TRBJ1-1	TRBV11-2	TGTGCCAGCAGCCCGAATCAGTTTAGTCCTGAAGCTTTCTTT	CASSPNQFSPEAFF
TRBD1	few	TRBJ2-5	TRBV4-1	TGCGCCAGCAGCCAAGGGACAGGGGTAGAGACCCAGTACTTC	CASSQGTGVETQYF
.	few	TRBJ1-1	TRBV6-1	TGTGCCAGCAGTGAAGCAAGGGCCGGGGACACTGAAGCTTTCTTT	CASSEARAGDTEAFF
.	once	TRBJ2-7	TRBV4-3	TGCGCCAGCAGCCAAGCCCCATGGGGCCCCTCCTACGAGCAGTACTTC	CASSQAPWGPSYEQYF
.	.	TRBJ2-7	TRBV7-8	TGTGCCAGCAGCCTAGGACAGTACTGCGAGCAGTACTTC	CASSLGQYCEQYF
TRBD1	.	TRBJ1-5	TRBV3-1	TGTGCCAGCAGCCTTTCCGGGACAGGGAATAGCAATCAGCCCCAGCATTTT	CASSLSGTGNSNQPQHF
TRBD1	.	TRBJ1-1	TRBV27	TGTGCCAGCAGGCTGGGACAGCTGAACGCTGAAGCTTTCTTT	CASRLGQLNAEAFF
.	few	TRBJ2-5	TRBV4-3	TGCGCCAGCAGCCAAACTAAGCTCGCTGAGCAGTACTTC	CASSQTKLAEQYF
.	.	TRBJ2-5	TRBV6-5	TGTGCCAGCAGTACCCGGGACCCAGGACAAGAGACCCAGTACTTC	CASSTRDPGQETQYF
.	.	TRBJ1-2	TRBV28	TGTGCCAGCAGTTTGGGGGGCGGTAACTATGACTACACCTTC	CASSLGGGNYDYTF
TRBD1	once	TRBJ2-5	TRBV29-1	TGCAGCGTAACAGGGGTGAGGAATGAGCAGTACTTC	CSVTGVRNEQYF
TRBD1	few	TRBJ2-1	TRBV29-1	TGCAGCCACGACAGGGGAGCGAGAAATGAGCAGTTCTTC	CSHDRGARNEQFF